This entry features one TCR beta chain sequence. Its binding antigen is unknown. One base away there is no much larger clone; base qualities are not given. The cohort was made up of approximately 700 healthy bone marrow donors. At the time of sampling, every cohort member was nominally healthy, though immune exposures that went unrecorded were likely present. The donor was CMV seropositive and belonged to the group of 270 or so seropositive cohort members. A peripheral blood sample was provided by each donor, and peripheral blood mononuclear cells were used for TCR beta sequencing. Genomic DNA extraction from the blood cell samples was performed with the Qiagen DNeasy Blood Extraction Kit. Library preparation used the immunoSEQ multiplex PCR assay. For the multiplex PCR, a mixture combining 60 forward primers for TCR Vbeta segments and 13 reverse primers for TCR Jbeta segments was used. A multiplex PCR assay on genomic DNA amplified the CDR3 region of rearranged TCR beta genes. The amplified TCR beta libraries were sequenced on the Illumina HiSeq System as 87-base-pair reads. Processing in the source paper ran as follows. A later analysis tallied around 80 million unique TCR beta chains across the 700 or so repertoires, and approximately 12 million of those chains were shared by two or more donors. To remove PCR and sequencing errors, raw reads were error-corrected and collapsed into unique sequences using a nearest-neighbor algorithm that merged closely related sequences. V, D and J gene segments were assigned by aligning CDR3 sequences to IMGT reference sequences. For a sequence to be retained, a match of at least six nucleotides was required to both a V gene segment and a J gene segment. Rearrangements were classified as productive when the CDR3 lacked stop codons and remained in frame with V and J, and all other rearrangements were classified as non-productive. Following IMGT convention, CDR3 was defined as the stretch from the second conserved V-encoded cysteine to the conserved J-encoded phenylalanine. Sequences without an unambiguous match to a single V gene segment were excluded from the earlier analysis of 587 of the donors. In an earlier analysis of several hundred of the donors, V segments were called functional above 56.7% productive rearrangements and were called segregating when the between-donor standard deviation exceeded 5%. A statistical classification framework was built for diagnosing cytomegalovirus status from the catalog of TCR beta chain sequences. A later analysis assigned V and J genes by comparing TCR nucleotide sequences with IMGT/GENE-DB human TR gene sequences. The TCRdist pipeline was used in a later analysis to assign CDR3 sequences and most-parsimonious VDJ recombination scenarios. In a later analysis, each TCR beta chain was defined by its CDR3 amino acid sequence together with its V-gene family, and reads lacking a unique V-gene family were excluded. As a way to deal with suspected cross-contamination and a sequencing artifact, a later analysis dropped 640 or so nucleotide sequences that were highly shared and had low generation probability. In a later analysis, a clonal expansion index was calculated for each public chain from normalized within-repertoire ranks of inferred template counts. Generation probabilities in a later analysis came from a VDJ recombination model fitted to out-of-frame rearrangements, and those results were checked against IGoR. A later analysis scored TCR-TCR, TCR-HLA and TCR-CMV co-occurrence with hypergeometric tests, applying a repertoire-size bias correction to TCR pairs. To estimate false discovery rates, a later analysis permuted the HLA or CMV assignments 20 times. In a later analysis, co-occurring TCRs were grouped with DBSCAN, and TCRdist sequence similarity was added when clustering was performed within HLA-allele-positive subsets. Repertoires with fewer than 30,000 or more than 120,000 public chains, plus five repertoires with anomalous nucleotide sharing, were excluded from co-occurrence clustering. TCRdb holds this immuneACCESS table with in-frame rearrangements only. Some clones are missing; in checked studies, unresolved V genes explain under half, and the rest has no known cause. The DNA was the basis for D and trimming; V, J and clone size are from that table. The sample has around 150,000 clones on record, approximately 70% of them singletons. The ten largest account for approximately 7.1% of the sample.

This sample is drawn from a study of cytomegalovirus exposure and HLA in healthy donors (dated by TCRdb to about 2017). Broadly, across the study: According to an earlier analysis of 587 of the donors, some 180 million T cells yielded 117 million unique TCR beta sequences and about 300 Gb of sequence data. About 300 gigabases of sequencing data and roughly 90 million unique TCR sequences were included in an early release covering 500 to 750 HLA-typed donors. The genetic ancestry cluster associated with self-reported Caucasian donors included 81% of the roughly 390 genotyped donors. The study aimed to test whether signatures of past pathogen exposure could be identified by cataloging public T cell receptors. The study profiled the T cell repertoires of hundreds of subjects by immunosequencing and related them to cytomegalovirus serostatus. Besides the first cohort of some 670 subjects, a separate validation cohort made up of 120 different subjects was used. To predict cytomegalovirus infection status, the study combined high-throughput TCR immunosequencing, statistical association of individual TCRs with disease status, and machine learning. To study patterns of TCR occurrence, a later analysis re-analyzed previously published TCR beta repertoires from several hundred donors and added high-resolution HLA genotyping. In the later analysis, no new phenotypic data were used to find candidate immune exposures; instead, reliance was placed on TCR beta sequences and their occurrence across donors. To decide whether each TCR beta V gene segment behaved as functional or pseudogenic, an earlier analysis of some 600 of the donors relied on high-throughput TCR beta sequencing. Alongside the repertoire data, information on donor age, sex, ethnicity and CMV serostatus was compiled. In a later genetic analysis, genome-wide SNP genotypes for about 65% of the roughly 700 donors were used, and that subset was treated as a discovery cohort. All discovery cohort repertoires had been generated using a single sequencing platform. Both class I and class II loci were covered by HLA typing, at four-digit resolution. Typing coverage varied by locus: roughly 629-630 donors for A, B, C, DRB1 and DQB1; approximately 520 for DQA1; about 570 for DPA1; roughly 450 for DPB1. A handful of DR-DQ haplotypes were handled as single units for association and clustering because linkage in the cohort was strong. On average, around 200,000 unique TCR beta nucleotide sequences were sequenced per donor among 398 genotyped donors of the cohort, with roughly 18% of those sequences being non-productive.

What the work shows at the level of the full study, not this receptor alone: Cytomegalovirus status was reported to be diagnosed by the classifier with high specificity and sensitivity in both the original and validation cohorts. The study listed approximately 150 TCR beta chains as associated with cytomegalovirus. Strong co-occurrence of HLA alleles, especially DR and DQ, made assigning TCR associations to individual alleles difficult. The earlier analysis of approximately 590 of the donors excluded roughly 17 rarely observed V segments, including chromosome 9 orphons, because counts were too low. In a later analysis, most CMV-associated TCR beta chains were found to appear HLA-restricted, with HLA associations seemingly driven largely by CMV exposure. Roughly uniform sequencing depth across donors was assumed in presence/absence analyses, although this assumption may not hold. The sequencing pipeline was judged likely to have produced a cluster of highly shared sequence variants as a technical artifact. Because HLA typing was missing for some donors at each locus, association tests included only the typed subset. A later genetic analysis reported fewer N-insertions in productive TCRs among donors in an Asian-associated ancestry cluster than the approximately 700-donor mean. Broadly in line with IMGT annotations, most TCR beta V segments showed up in productive rearrangements about 90% or about 30% of the time in an earlier analysis of a few hundred of the donors. For the cohort, immune exposure information was limited to CMV serostatus. Most TCR sequences were seen in very few donors, while some public TCRs were found in many individuals. Three of the identified cytomegalovirus-associated TCR beta chains were confirmed in vitro to be specific for cytomegalovirus antigens. In a later analysis, several top co-occurrence clusters were reported to appear linked to parvovirus B19, influenza, CMV and Epstein-Barr virus. The 87-base-pair reads could not distinguish some IMGT-functional V segments, including TRBV6-2 and TRBV6-3, so those segments were excluded. At a false discovery rate of 0.05, a later analysis linked 16,951 TCR beta sequences to specific HLA alleles. Linkage disequilibrium might explain the correlated functional status among segregating V segments, but an unknown experimental factor could not be ruled out. V-gene and J-gene trimming of TCR beta chains was associated with a missense DCLRE1C variant in a later genetic analysis, and the association was replicated in an independent cohort. According to the authors, the approach could potentially be generalized to other disease states and immunological phenotypes. A further reported finding was that TCR beta sequences accurately predicted the HLA-A and HLA-B alleles for most subjects in the first cohort. A later analysis found that TCR association rates varied across HLA loci, with DRB1 alleles showing the most associated TCRs and HLA-C alleles the fewest. In this cohort, only TCR beta chains were sequenced, and detectable features were limited by the absence of alpha or paired-chain data. In a later analysis, HLA-associated TCR beta chains showed more clonal expansion and lower generation probabilities than non-associated chains that were equally common.

Trimming costs V 3 bases and J 6 bases, and their ends lie 12 bases apart. From the cysteine through the phenylalanine, the CDR3 covers 14 amino acids. The read is trimmed to its CDR3 DNA, 42 bases read in frame from base 1. Per the germline V gene (reference sequence), MNHEY is the CDR1 and SMNVEV is the CDR2. The sample consisted of PBMCs. The chain joins TRBV27 to TRBJ2-1, with TRBD2 as a weak D call on 7 bases. This TCR was recovered from a man aged 40-49 years in good health and CMV-seropositive. The DNA reads TGTGCCAGCAGTTTCGGACTAGGGGGCAATGAGCAGTTCTTC. It specifies CASSFGLGGNEQFF.